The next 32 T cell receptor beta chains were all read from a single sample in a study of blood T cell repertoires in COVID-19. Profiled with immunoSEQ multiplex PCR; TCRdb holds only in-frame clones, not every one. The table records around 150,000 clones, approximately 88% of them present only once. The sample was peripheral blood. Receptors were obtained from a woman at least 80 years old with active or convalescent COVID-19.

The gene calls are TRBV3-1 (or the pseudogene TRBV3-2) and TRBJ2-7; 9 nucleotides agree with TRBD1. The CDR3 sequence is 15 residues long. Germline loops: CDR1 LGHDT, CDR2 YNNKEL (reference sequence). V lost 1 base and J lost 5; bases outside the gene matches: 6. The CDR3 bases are TGTGCCAGCAGCCAAGGACGAGGGACAGGGAACGAGCAGTACTTC. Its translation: CASSQGRGTGNEQYF.

In DNA, the CDR3 is TGTGCCAGCAGTTTTGGAGGGTCAACTAATGAAAAACTGTTTTTT. Amino acid sequence: CASSFGGSTNEKLFF. The rearrangement links TRBV28 to TRBJ1-4; D gene ambiguous. Germline V gene data show CDR1 as MDHEN and CDR2 as SYDVKM. The CDR3 spans 15 residues. The V end was cut by 3 bases, the J end by 0 bases, with 8 bases between. Full variable domain (missing parts from reference TRBV28 and TRBJ1-4): DVKVTQSSRYLVKRTGEKVFLECVQDMDHENMFWYRQDPGLGLRLIYFSYDVKMKEKGDIPEGYSVSREKKERFSLILESASTNQTSMYLCASSFGGSTNEKLFFGSGTQLSVL.

The CDR3: CASSRGVTVVETNEKLFF. Here the CDR3 DNA reads TGTGCCAGCAGCCGCGGGGTGACGGTAGTAGAAACTAATGAAAAACTGTTTTTT. This sequence joins TRBV11-3 and TRBJ1-4; the D is unclear. Germline-derived CDR1 and CDR2 are SGHNT and YENEEA. V lost 5 bases and J lost 1, with 20 bases in between. The CDR3 runs 18 residues. The full variable domain, rest sourced from reference TRBV11-3 and TRBJ1-4, is EAGVVQSPRYKIIEKKQPVAFWCNPISGHNTLYWYLQNLGQGPELLIRYENEEAVDDSQLPKDRFSAERLKGVDSTLKIQPAELGDSAVYLCASSRGVTVVETNEKLFFGSGTQLSVL.

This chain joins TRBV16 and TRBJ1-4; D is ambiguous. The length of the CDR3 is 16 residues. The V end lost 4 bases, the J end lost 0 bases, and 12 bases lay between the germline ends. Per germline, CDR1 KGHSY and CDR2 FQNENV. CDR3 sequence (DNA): TGTGCCAGCAGCCCCGGGAGGCCTGCAACTAATGAAAAACTGTTTTTT. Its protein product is CASSPGRPATNEKLFF.

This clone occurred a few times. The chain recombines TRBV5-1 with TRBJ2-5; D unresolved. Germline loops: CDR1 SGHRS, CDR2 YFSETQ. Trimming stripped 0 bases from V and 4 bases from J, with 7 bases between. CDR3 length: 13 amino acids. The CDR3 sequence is CASSLGLRETQYF. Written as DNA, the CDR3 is TGCGCCAGCAGCTTGGGTCTTCGAGAGACCCAGTACTTC.

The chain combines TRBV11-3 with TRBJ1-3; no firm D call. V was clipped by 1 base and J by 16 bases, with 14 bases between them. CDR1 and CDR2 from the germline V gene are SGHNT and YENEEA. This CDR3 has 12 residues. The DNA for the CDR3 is TGTGCCAGCAGCTTAGTACGCGGGGATGTGTATTTT. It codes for CASSLVRGDVYF.

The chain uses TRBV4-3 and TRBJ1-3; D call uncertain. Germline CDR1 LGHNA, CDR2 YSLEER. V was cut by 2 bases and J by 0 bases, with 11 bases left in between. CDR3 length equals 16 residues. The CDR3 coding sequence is TGCGCCAGCAGCCAAAGCATAAAGAGCTCTGGAAACACCATATATTTT. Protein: CASSQSIKSSGNTIYF.

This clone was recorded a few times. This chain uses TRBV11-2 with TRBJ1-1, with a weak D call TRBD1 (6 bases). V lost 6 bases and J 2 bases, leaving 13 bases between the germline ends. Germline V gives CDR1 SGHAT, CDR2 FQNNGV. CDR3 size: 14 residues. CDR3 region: CASRLQGGNTEAFF. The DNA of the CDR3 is TGTGCCAGCAGATTACAGGGCGGAAACACTGAAGCTTTCTTT. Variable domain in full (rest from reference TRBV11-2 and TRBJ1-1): EAGVAQSPRYKIIEKRQSVAFWCNPISGHATLYWYQQILGQGPKLLIQFQNNGVVDDSQLPKDRFSAERLKGVDSTLKIQPAKLEDSAVYLCASRLQGGNTEAFFGQGTRLTVV.

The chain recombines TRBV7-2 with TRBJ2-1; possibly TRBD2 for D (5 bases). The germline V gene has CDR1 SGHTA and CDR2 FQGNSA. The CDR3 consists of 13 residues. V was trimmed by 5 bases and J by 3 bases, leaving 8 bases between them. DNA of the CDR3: TGTGCCAGCAGCCCCGGGATCTACAATGAGCAGTTCTTC. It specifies CASSPGIYNEQFF.

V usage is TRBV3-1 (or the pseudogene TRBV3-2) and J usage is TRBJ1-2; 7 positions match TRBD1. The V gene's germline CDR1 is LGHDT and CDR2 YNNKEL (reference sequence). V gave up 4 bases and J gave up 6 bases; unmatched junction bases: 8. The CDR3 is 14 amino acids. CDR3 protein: CASSPKTGPDGYTF. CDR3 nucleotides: TGTGCCAGCAGCCCGAAGACAGGGCCGGATGGCTACACCTTC.

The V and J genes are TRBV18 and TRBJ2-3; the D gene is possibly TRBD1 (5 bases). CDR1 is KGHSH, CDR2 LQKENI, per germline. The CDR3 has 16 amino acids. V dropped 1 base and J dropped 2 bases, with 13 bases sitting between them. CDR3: CASSPRKGVVTDTQYF. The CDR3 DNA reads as TGTGCCAGCTCACCACGCAAAGGGGTCGTCACAGATACGCAGTATTTT.

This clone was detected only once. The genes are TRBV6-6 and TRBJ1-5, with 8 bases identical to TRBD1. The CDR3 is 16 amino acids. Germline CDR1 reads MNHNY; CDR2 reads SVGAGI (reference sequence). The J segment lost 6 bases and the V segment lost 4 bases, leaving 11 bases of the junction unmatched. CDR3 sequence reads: CASSSQTGAMAQPQHF. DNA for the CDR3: TGTGCCAGCAGTTCTCAGACAGGGGCGATGGCTCAGCCCCAGCATTTT.

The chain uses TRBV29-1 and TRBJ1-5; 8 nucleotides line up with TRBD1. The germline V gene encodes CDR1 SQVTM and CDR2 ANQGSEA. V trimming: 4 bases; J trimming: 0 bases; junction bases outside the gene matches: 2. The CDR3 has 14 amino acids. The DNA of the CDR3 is TGCAGCGTTGGGACAGGGAGTAGCAATCAGCCCCAGCATTTT. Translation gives CSVGTGSSNQPQHF. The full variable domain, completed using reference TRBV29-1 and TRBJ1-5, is SAVISQKPSRDICQRGTSLTIQCQVDSQVTMMFWYRQQPGQSLTLIATANQGSEATYESGFVIDKFPISRPNLTFSTLTVSNMSPEDSSIYLCSVGTGSSNQPQHFGDGTRLSIL.

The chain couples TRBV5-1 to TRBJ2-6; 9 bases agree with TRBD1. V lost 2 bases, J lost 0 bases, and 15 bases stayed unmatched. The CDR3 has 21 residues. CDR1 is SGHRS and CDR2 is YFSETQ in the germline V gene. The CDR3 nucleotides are TGCGCCAGCAGCTTAGAGCCCCCCGGGACAGGGTTTTTCTCTGGGGCCAACGTCCTGACTTTC. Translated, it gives CASSLEPPGTGFFSGANVLTF.

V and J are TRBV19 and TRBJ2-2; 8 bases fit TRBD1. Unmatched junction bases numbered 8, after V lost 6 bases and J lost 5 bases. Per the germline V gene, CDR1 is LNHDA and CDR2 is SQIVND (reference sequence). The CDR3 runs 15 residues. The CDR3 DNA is TGTGCCAGTAGGGCCGGGACAGGAGTTACCGGGGAGCTGTTTTTT. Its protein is CASRAGTGVTGELFF.

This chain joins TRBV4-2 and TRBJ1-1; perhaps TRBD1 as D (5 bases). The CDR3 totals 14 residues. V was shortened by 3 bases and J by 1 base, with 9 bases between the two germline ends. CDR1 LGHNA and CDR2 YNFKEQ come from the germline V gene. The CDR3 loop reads CASSQGGENTEAFF. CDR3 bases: TGTGCCAGCAGCCAGGGGGGGGAGAACACTGAAGCTTTCTTT.

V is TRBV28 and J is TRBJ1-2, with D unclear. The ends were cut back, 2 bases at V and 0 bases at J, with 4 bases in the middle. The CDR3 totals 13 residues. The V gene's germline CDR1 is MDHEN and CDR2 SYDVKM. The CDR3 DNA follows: TGTGCCAGCAGTTTACAGGCTAACTATGGCTACACCTTC. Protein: CASSLQANYGYTF.

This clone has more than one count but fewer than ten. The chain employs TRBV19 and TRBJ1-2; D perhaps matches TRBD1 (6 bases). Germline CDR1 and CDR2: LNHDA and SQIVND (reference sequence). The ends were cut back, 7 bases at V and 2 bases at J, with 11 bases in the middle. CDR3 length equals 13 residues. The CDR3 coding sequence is TGTGCCAGTAAGCGGGGGCCGAACTATGGCTACACCTTC. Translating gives CASKRGPNYGYTF.

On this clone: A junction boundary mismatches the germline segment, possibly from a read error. This chain's CDR3 is CASSYSGGGNTF. Here the CDR3 DNA reads TGTGCCAGCAGTTACTCCGGCGGTGGCAACACCTTC. V and J are TRBV6-5 and TRBJ1-2; D unresolved. CDR1 and CDR2 from the germline V gene are MNHEY and SVGAGI. CDR3 length equals 12 residues.

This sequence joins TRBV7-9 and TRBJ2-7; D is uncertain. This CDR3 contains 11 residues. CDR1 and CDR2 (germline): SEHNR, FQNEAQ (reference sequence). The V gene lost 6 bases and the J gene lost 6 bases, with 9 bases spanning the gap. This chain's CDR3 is CASRGGREQYF. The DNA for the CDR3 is TGTGCCAGCAGGGGTGGGCGCGAGCAGTACTTC.

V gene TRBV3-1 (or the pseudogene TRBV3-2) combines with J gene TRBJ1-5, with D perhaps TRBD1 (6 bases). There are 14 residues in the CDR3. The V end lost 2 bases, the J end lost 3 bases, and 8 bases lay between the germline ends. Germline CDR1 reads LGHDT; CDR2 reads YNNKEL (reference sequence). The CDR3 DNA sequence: TGTGCCAGCAGCCAAACAGGGAACAATCAGCCCCAGCATTTT. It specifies CASSQTGNNQPQHF.

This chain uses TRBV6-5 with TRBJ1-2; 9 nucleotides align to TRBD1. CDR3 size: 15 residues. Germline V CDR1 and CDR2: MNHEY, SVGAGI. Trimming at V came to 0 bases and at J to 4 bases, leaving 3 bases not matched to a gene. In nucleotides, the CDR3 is TGTGCCAGCAGTTACTCGGGACAGGGAAGCTATGGCTACACCTTC. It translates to CASSYSGQGSYGYTF.

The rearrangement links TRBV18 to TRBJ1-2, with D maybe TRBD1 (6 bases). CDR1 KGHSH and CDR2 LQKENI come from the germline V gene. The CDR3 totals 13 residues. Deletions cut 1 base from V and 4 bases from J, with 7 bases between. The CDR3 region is CASSPQTGYGYTF. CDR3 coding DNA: TGTGCCAGCTCACCACAGACAGGCTATGGCTACACCTTC. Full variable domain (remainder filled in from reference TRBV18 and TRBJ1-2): NAGVMQNPRHLVRRRGQEARLRCSPMKGHSHVYWYRQLPEEGLKFMVYLQKENIIDESGMPKERFSAEFPKEGPSILRIQQVVRGDSAAYFCASSPQTGYGYTFGSGTRLTVV.

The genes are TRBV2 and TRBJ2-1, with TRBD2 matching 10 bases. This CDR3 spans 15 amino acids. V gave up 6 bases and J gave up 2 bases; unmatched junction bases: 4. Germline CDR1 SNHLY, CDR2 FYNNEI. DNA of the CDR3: TGTGCCAGCAGCGCTCTAGCGGGGGCCTACAATGAGCAGTTCTTC. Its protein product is CASSALAGAYNEQFF.

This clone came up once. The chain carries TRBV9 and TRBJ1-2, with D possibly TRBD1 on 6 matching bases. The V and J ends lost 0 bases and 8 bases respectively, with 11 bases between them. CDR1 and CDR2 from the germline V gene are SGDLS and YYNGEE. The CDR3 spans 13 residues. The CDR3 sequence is CASSVVTGSGYTF. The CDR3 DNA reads TGTGCCAGCAGCGTAGTAACAGGGAGCGGCTACACCTTC.

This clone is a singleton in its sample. CDR3 sequence reads: CASSQSHPLQSSGNTIYF. The CDR3 nucleotides are TGCGCCAGCAGCCAATCCCACCCCTTACAGAGCTCTGGAAACACCATATATTTT. The chain uses TRBV4-3 and TRBJ1-3, with unresolved D. The V gene lost 2 bases and the J gene lost 0 bases, with 17 bases spanning the gap. This CDR3 has 18 residues. Per the germline V gene, CDR1 is LGHNA and CDR2 is YSLEER.

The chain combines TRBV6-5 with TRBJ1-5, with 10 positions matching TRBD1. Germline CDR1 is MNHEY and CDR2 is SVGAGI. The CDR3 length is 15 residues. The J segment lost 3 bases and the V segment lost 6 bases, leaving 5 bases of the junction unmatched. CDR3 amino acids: CASSPGQGNNQPQHF. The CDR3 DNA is TGTGCCAGCAGCCCGGGACAGGGGAACAATCAGCCCCAGCATTTT.

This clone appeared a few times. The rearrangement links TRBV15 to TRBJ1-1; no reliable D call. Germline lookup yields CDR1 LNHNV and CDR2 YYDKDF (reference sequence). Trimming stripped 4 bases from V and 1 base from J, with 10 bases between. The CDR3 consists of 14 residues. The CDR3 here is CATSIPAGNTEAFF. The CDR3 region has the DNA TGTGCCACCAGCATCCCGGCGGGGAACACTGAAGCTTTCTTT.

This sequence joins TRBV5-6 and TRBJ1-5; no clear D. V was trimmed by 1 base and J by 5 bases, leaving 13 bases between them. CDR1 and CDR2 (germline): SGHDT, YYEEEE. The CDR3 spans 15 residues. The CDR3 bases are TGTGCCAGCAGCTTGAGATCTGCAGGTTATCAGCCCCAGCATTTT. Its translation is CASSLRSAGYQPQHF. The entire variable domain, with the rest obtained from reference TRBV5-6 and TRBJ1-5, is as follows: DAGVTQSPTHLIKTRGQQVTLRCSPKSGHDTVSWYQQALGQGPQFIFQYYEEEERQRGNFPDRFSGHQFPNYSSELNVNALLLGDSALYLCASSLRSAGYQPQHFGDGTRLSIL.

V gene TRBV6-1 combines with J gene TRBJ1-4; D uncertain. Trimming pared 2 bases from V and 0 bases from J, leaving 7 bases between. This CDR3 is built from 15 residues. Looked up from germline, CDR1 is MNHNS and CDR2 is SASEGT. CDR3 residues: CASSEQASTNEKLFF. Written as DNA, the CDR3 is TGTGCCAGCAGTGAACAGGCATCAACTAATGAAAAACTGTTTTTT.

CDR3 sequence: CASSFSVPPGEQYF. As DNA, the CDR3 is TGCGCCAGCAGCTTTTCGGTCCCACCCGGCGAGCAGTACTTC. The chain links TRBV5-1 to TRBJ2-7, with no clear D. Trimming stripped 2 bases from V and 6 bases from J, with 15 bases between. The CDR3 covers 14 residues. Germline values: CDR1 SGHRS, CDR2 YFSETQ. The entire variable domain, with the rest obtained from reference TRBV5-1 and TRBJ2-7, is as follows: KAGVTQTPRYLIKTRGQQVTLSCSPISGHRSVSWYQQTPGQGLQFLFEYFSETQRNKGNFPGRFSGRQFSNSRSEMNVSTLELGDSALYLCASSFSVPPGEQYFGPGTRLTVT.

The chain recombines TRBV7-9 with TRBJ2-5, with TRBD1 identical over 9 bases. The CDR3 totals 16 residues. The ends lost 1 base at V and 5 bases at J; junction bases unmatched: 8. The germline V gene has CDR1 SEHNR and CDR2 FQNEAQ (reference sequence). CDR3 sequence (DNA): TGTGCCAGCAGCTTAGACGCAGGACAGGGGCTTGAGACCCAGTACTTC. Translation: CASSLDAGQGLETQYF.